One sample yielded the 25 T cell receptor beta chains listed below, sequenced in a study of shared clonotypes between healthy human individuals. The assay was immunoSEQ multiplex PCR, and TCRdb's table has in-frame clones only and misses some. The repertoire includes about 490,000 clones, around 73% of them detected once, and around 12% sits in the top ten. The sequenced sample consisted of PBMCs. The receptors shown here come from a woman aged 40 to 50 in good health. Some clones in this sample may be carry-over from other donors' samples.

Remarks on this clone: Relative to the germline gene, one junction end is altered; a read error may explain this. The chain carries TRBV4-1 and TRBJ1-2, with D unresolved. Germline CDR1 reads MGHRA; CDR2 reads YSYEKL. The CDR3 is 12 residues long. CDR3 DNA sequence: TGTGCCAGCTCGCGGGAACACTATGGCTACACCTTC. It specifies CASSREHYGYTF.

The J gene is TRBJ2-1, the V gene TRBV28, with TRBD2 matching 10 bases. The V gene end was trimmed by 2 bases and the J gene end by 2 bases; junction bases not matched to a gene: 12. Germline values: CDR1 MDHEN, CDR2 SYDVKM. The CDR3 consists of 19 residues. The CDR3 sequence is CASSLEGLAGVAAYNEQFF. The CDR3 bases are TGTGCCAGCAGTTTAGAGGGGCTAGCGGGAGTTGCGGCCTACAATGAGCAGTTCTTC.

The chain couples TRBV9 to TRBJ2-1; D ambiguous. Germline V CDR1 and CDR2: SGDLS, YYNGEE. CDR3 length equals 12 residues. Trimming shortened V by 0 bases and J by 8 bases, and 6 bases separated the two germline ends. This CDR3 is CASSVVTDEQFF. In DNA form, the CDR3 reads TGTGCCAGCAGCGTAGTAACGGATGAGCAGTTCTTC.

The V and J genes are TRBV27 and TRBJ1-5; 8 positions match TRBD1. Trimming cost V 6 bases and J 0 bases; bases outside gene matches: 7. The CDR3 spans 16 residues. CDR1 and CDR2 from the germline V gene are MNHEY and SMNVEV (reference sequence). The CDR3 here is CASSSYRGSSNQPQHF. CDR3 in DNA: TGTGCCAGCAGCTCCTACAGGGGGAGTAGCAATCAGCCCCAGCATTTT.

This clone was observed a handful of times. V is TRBV28 and J is TRBJ2-7; TRBD1 aligns across 8 bases. CDR1 is MDHEN, CDR2 SYDVKM, per germline. The CDR3 runs to 14 residues. V dropped 2 bases and J dropped 4; count of bases not matched to a gene: 4. In DNA, the CDR3 is TGTGCCAGCAGTTTAAGGAACAGGGGGTACGAGCAGTACTTC. This gives the protein CASSLRNRGYEQYF.

V usage is TRBV9 and J usage is TRBJ2-1, with TRBD2 as a possible D gene (6 bases). The CDR3 loop spans 16 amino acids. Per germline, CDR1 SGDLS and CDR2 YYNGEE. Trimming left V 0 bases short and J 3 bases short, with 13 bases between. The DNA for the CDR3 is TGTGCCAGCAGCGTAGCTAGTAGCGGACGCTACAATGAGCAGTTCTTC. This sequence encodes CASSVASSGRYNEQFF.

The rearrangement links TRBV4-2 to TRBJ2-1, with 9 bases fitting TRBD2. The CDR3 is 19 amino acids. V was pared by 3 bases and J by 4 bases, with 16 bases of the junction left unmatched. CDR1 is LGHNA, CDR2 YNFKEQ, per germline. Here the CDR3 reads CASSQAGGNSERVYNEQFF. For the CDR3, the DNA is TGTGCCAGCAGCCAGGCGGGGGGGAATAGCGAGAGGGTATACAATGAGCAGTTCTTC.

This clone was recorded a few times. This chain joins TRBV5-1 and TRBJ2-6; TRBD2 might be the D (5 bases). CDR3 size: 16 residues. Germline-derived CDR1 and CDR2 are SGHRS and YFSETQ. The germline V and J ends were trimmed by 1 base and 2 bases, with 10 bases remaining between them. The CDR3 protein is CASSLYEGPGANVLTF. DNA of the CDR3: TGCGCCAGCAGCTTGTACGAGGGCCCTGGGGCCAACGTCCTGACTTTC.

In its sample, this clone was seen once. The chain uses TRBV11-1 and TRBJ2-5; D unresolved. V lost 4 bases, J lost 2 bases, and 17 bases lay in between. CDR3 size: 16 residues. Per the germline V gene, CDR1 is SGHAT and CDR2 is FQDESV (reference sequence). The CDR3 region is CASSSSVARRQETQYF. The CDR3 DNA follows: TGTGCCAGCAGCTCCTCAGTTGCCAGGAGACAAGAGACCCAGTACTTC.

The genes are TRBV4-2 and TRBJ2-5, with 9 nucleotides matching TRBD2. Germline assignment: CDR1 LGHNA and CDR2 YNFKEQ. The ends lost 4 bases at V and 4 bases at J; junction bases unmatched: 4. The CDR3 has 14 amino acids. Here the CDR3 reads CASSLAGVGETQYF. CDR3 sequence (DNA): TGTGCCAGCAGCCTAGCGGGAGTAGGAGAGACCCAGTACTTC.

The chain couples TRBV15 to TRBJ2-3; 12 bases map to TRBD2. The CDR3 covers 16 residues. V trimming: 3 bases; J trimming: 6 bases; junction bases outside the gene matches: 7. From germline, CDR1 is LNHNV and CDR2 YYDKDF (reference sequence). The CDR3 coding sequence is TGTGCCACCAGCAGGTTACTAGCGGGAGGCTTCGATACGCAGTATTTT. This sequence encodes CATSRLLAGGFDTQYF.

V and J are TRBV10-2 and TRBJ2-7; TRBD2 matches at 10 bases. From germline, CDR1 is WSHSY and CDR2 SAAADI. V shed 0 bases, J shed 4 bases, and the junction held 3 bases outside the gene matches. The CDR3 has 15 amino acids. The CDR3 here is CASSESSGLAYEQYF. CDR3 DNA: TGCGCCAGCAGTGAGTCATCGGGACTAGCGTACGAGCAGTACTTC.

The J gene is TRBJ1-6, the V gene TRBV29-1; perhaps TRBD1 as D (6 bases). Germline V gives CDR1 SQVTM, CDR2 ANQGSEA. The CDR3 spans 13 residues. The V end was cut by 4 bases, the J end by 6 bases, with 10 bases between. CDR3 in DNA: TGCAGCGTTGTATGGACAGCTAATTCACCCCTCCACTTT. It translates to CSVVWTANSPLHF.

This rearrangement joins TRBV6-5 to TRBJ2-5; no clear D. The J call is uncertain, as TRBJ2-7 better fits the DNA end. The germline gives CDR1 MNHEY, CDR2 SVGAGI. The CDR3 spans 12 residues. The CDR3 DNA is TGTGCCAGCGGGGAACTTAACTACGAGCAGTACTTC. This encodes CASGELNYEQYF.

The chain uses TRBV28 and TRBJ1-3; D remains ambiguous. In germline, CDR1 is MDHEN, CDR2 SYDVKM. The CDR3 has 10 residues. V gave up 5 bases and J gave up 13 bases, with 9 bases separating them. DNA of the CDR3: TGTGCCAGCAGTCCCGGCGGGATATATTTT. Translation: CASSPGGIYF.

V is TRBV6-1 and J is TRBJ1-5; unclear D gene. The germline V gene encodes CDR1 MNHNS and CDR2 SASEGT. V gave up 6 bases and J gave up 9 bases, with 15 bases separating them. The length of the CDR3 is 13 residues. Here the CDR3 DNA reads TGTGCCAGCAGCGCAACTCCGGGAGGGCCCCAGCATTTT. Its translation is CASSATPGGPQHF.

V is TRBV5-1 and J is TRBJ1-4; tentative D call: TRBD1 (6 bases). The V and J ends lost 6 bases and 4 bases respectively, with 22 bases between them. The germline V gene has CDR1 SGHRS and CDR2 YFSETQ. The CDR3 has 17 residues. The CDR3 loop is CASTQGRIATVNEKLFF. For the CDR3, the DNA is TGCGCCAGCACACAGGGTCGGATCGCAACTGTTAATGAAAAACTGTTTTTT.

The chain is built from TRBV18 and TRBJ2-7; no definite D call. Trimming pared 3 bases from V and 6 bases from J, leaving 12 bases between. CDR3 length: 13 amino acids. Germline V gives CDR1 KGHSH, CDR2 LQKENI. The DNA for the CDR3 is TGTGCCAGCTCACCGAATCACTCAGCCGAGCAGTACTTC. Translated, it gives CASSPNHSAEQYF.

This clone was recorded a few times. The chain uses TRBV30 and TRBJ1-2, with D uncertain. Trimming shortened V by 3 bases and J by 8 bases, and 13 bases separated the two germline ends. From germline, CDR1 is GTSNPN and CDR2 SVGIG (reference sequence). This CDR3 has 12 amino acids. The CDR3: CAWSGRPAGYTF. CDR3 DNA: TGTGCCTGGAGCGGTCGACCCGCCGGCTACACCTTC.

The chain recombines TRBV15 with TRBJ2-5, with D maybe TRBD2 (5 bases). Germline V gives CDR1 LNHNV, CDR2 YYDKDF (reference sequence). V was shortened by 0 bases and J by 11 bases, with 13 bases between the two germline ends. CDR3 length: 13 residues. CDR3 residues: CATSREWLAQQYF. In DNA, the CDR3 is TGTGCCACCAGCAGAGAATGGCTAGCCCAGCAGTACTTC.

The chain uses TRBV11-1 and TRBJ2-1; D is possibly TRBD1 or TRBD2 (6 bases each). V was trimmed by 8 bases and J by 6 bases, leaving 20 bases between them. The CDR3 has 15 residues. Germline V gives CDR1 SGHAT, CDR2 FQDESV (reference sequence). The DNA for the CDR3 is TGTGCCAGCTCCCCTTCGGGGGCATGGGGCAATGAGCAGTTCTTC. The encoded protein is CASSPSGAWGNEQFF.

J is TRBJ1-1 and V is TRBV4-1, with D maybe TRBD1 (6 bases). The CDR3 covers 12 residues. Germline CDR1 MGHRA, CDR2 YSYEKL. The ends were cut back, 5 bases at V and 7 bases at J, with 11 bases in the middle. The CDR3 coding sequence is TGCGCCAGCAGCTACAGGGTTGGTGAAGCTTTCTTT. This encodes CASSYRVGEAFF.

The rearrangement uses TRBV11-2 and TRBJ2-5; 16 nucleotides line up with TRBD2. Germline V lookup: CDR1 SGHAT, CDR2 FQNNGV. V gave up 1 base and J gave up 7 bases; unmatched junction bases: 6. The CDR3 totals 17 residues. DNA of the CDR3: TGTGCCAGCAGCTTAGTATCGGGGACTAGCGGGAGGGGGACCCAGTACTTC. It is translated as CASSLVSGTSGRGTQYF.

The chain links TRBV10-3 to TRBJ1-1; possible D gene TRBD1, 6 bases. The V end was cut by 5 bases, the J end by 4 bases, with 11 bases between. This CDR3 has 13 residues. CDR1 and CDR2 from the germline V gene are ENHRY and SYGVKD. CDR3 DNA: TGTGCCATCAGTTTCCCGGGGGCCACTGAAGCTTTCTTT. Encoded protein: CAISFPGATEAFF.

The chain employs TRBV18 and TRBJ2-2; no definite D call. Germline-derived CDR1 and CDR2 are KGHSH and LQKENI. The CDR3 is 15 amino acids. V lost 1 base to trimming and J lost 2 bases, with 8 bases between them. The CDR3 loop reads CASSPQALNTGELFF. CDR3 nucleotides: TGTGCCAGCTCACCACAAGCCCTTAACACCGGGGAGCTGTTTTTT.